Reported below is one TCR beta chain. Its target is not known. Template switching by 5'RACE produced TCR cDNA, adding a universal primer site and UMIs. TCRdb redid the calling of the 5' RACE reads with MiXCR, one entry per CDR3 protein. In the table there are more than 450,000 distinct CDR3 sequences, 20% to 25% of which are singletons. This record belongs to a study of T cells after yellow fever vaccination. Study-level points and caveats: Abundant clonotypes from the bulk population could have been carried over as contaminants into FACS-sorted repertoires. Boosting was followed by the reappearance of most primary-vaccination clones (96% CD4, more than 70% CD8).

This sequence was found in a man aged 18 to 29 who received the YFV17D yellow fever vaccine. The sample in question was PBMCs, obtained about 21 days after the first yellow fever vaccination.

DNA of the CDR3: TGCAGTGCTCGCCAGGGAATCAATCAGCCCCAGCATTTT. This sequence encodes CSARQGINQPQHF. The chain recombines TRBV20-1 with TRBJ1-5, with TRBD1 as a possible D gene (5 bases). The CDR3 spans 13 residues. The germline V gene has CDR1 DFQATT and CDR2 SNEGSKA (reference sequence). Deletions cut 5 bases from V and 3 bases from J, with 11 bases between.